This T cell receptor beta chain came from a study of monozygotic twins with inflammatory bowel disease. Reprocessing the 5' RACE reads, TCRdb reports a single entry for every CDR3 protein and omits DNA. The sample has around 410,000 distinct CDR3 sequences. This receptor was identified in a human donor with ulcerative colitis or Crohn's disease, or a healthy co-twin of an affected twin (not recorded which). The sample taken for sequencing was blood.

CDR3 in amino acids: CASSPPPSYEQYF. V gene TRBV28 combines with J gene TRBJ2-7; the D call from TCRdb, TRBD1, cannot be confirmed without DNA. Per the germline V gene, CDR1 is MDHEN and CDR2 is SYDVKM. The CDR3 length is 13 residues.